This note documents a single T cell receptor (beta chain) sequence. The sample originates from a study of blood T cell repertoires in COVID-19. Study in general: Acute and convalescent COVID-19 specimens originated in the United States, Italy and Spain.

In the original processing: Reference gene primer amplification gave estimated nucleated cell counts. Assay used: immunoSEQ multiplex PCR; TCRdb lists only in-frame clones, some missing. V, J and clone size reflect that table, while D and trimming were determined from the DNA. The sample carries 250,000 to 300,000 clones, about 88% recorded once. Seattle patients were enrolled while actively infected and followed longitudinally. The junction had 7 bases not matched to a gene; V was cut back by 6 bases and J by 5 bases. The CDR3 sequence is 14 residues long. The germline CDR1 and CDR2 sequences are MRHNA and SNTAGT.

This clonotype originated in a woman aged 55-69 years with COVID-19, enrolled during active disease. This chain links TRBV6-4 with TRBJ2-7; TRBD2 aligns across 10 bases. The sample was peripheral blood. In nucleotides, the CDR3 is TGTGCCAGCAGCCTACTAGCGGGAAGCGACGAGCAGTACTTC. Translation: CASSLLAGSDEQYF.